The following is a T cell receptor beta chain sequence with its context. Its antigen is currently not known. Base qualities were left out, and no much larger clone turns up one base away. The cohort was made up of hundreds of healthy bone marrow donors. At the time of sampling, every cohort member was nominally healthy, though immune exposures that went unrecorded were likely present. The donor was CMV seronegative and was included in the group of around 320 seronegative cohort members. A peripheral blood sample was provided by each donor, and peripheral blood mononuclear cells were used for TCR beta sequencing. Genomic DNA extraction from the blood cell samples was performed with the Qiagen DNeasy Blood Extraction Kit. This sample was included in a study of cytomegalovirus exposure and HLA in healthy donors (dated by TCRdb to the late 2010s). Study-wide context: In an earlier analysis of under 600 of the donors, about 260 Gb of sequence data and 117 million unique TCR beta sequences from 180 million or so T cells were reported. An early release covering roughly 600 HLA-typed donors comprised about 290 gigabases of sequencing data and tens of millions of unique TCR sequences. The genetic ancestry cluster associated with self-reported Caucasian donors included around four fifths of the roughly 400 genotyped donors. The study was designed to test whether signatures of past pathogen exposure could be identified by cataloging public T cell receptors. The T cell repertoires of 700 or so subjects were profiled by immunosequencing and related to cytomegalovirus serostatus. Along with the roughly 700-subject first cohort, a separate validation cohort of approximately 110 different subjects was used. To predict cytomegalovirus infection status, the study brought together high-throughput TCR immunosequencing, statistical association of individual TCRs with disease status, and machine learning. To study patterns of TCR occurrence, a later analysis re-analyzed previously published TCR beta repertoires from several hundred donors and added high-resolution HLA genotyping. The later analysis used no new phenotypic data to find candidate immune exposures, relying instead on TCR beta sequences and their occurrence across donors. An earlier analysis of more than 450 of the donors used high-throughput TCR beta sequencing to judge whether each TCR beta V gene segment behaved as functional or pseudogenic. Alongside the repertoire data, information on donor age, sex, ethnicity and CMV serostatus was compiled. A later genetic analysis took genome-wide SNP genotypes for about three fifths of the 666 donors and used that subset as a discovery cohort. All discovery cohort repertoires had been generated using a single sequencing platform. HLA typing covered class I and class II loci at four-digit resolution. The number of typed donors differed by locus: 629-630 for A, B, C, DRB1 and DQB1; 500 to 550 for DQA1; some 610 for DPA1; and around 450 for DPB1. A handful of DR-DQ haplotypes were handled as single units for association and clustering because linkage in the cohort was strong. On average, roughly 240,000 unique TCR beta nucleotide sequences were sequenced per donor among several hundred genotyped donors of the cohort, with roughly 18% of those sequences being non-productive.

CDR3 length: 14 amino acids, cysteine to phenylalanine. Only the CDR3 region is kept as DNA, spanning 42 bases read in frame from base 1. CDR1 is given as SEHNR and CDR2 as FQNEAQ, both from the germline V gene (reference sequence). The V end loses 2 bases and the J end loses 7 bases, and a stretch of 14 bases separates them. The full study reports these points: In a later genetic analysis, fewer N-insertions in productive TCRs were reported among donors in an Asian-associated ancestry cluster than the approximately 670-donor mean. A cluster of highly shared sequence variants was judged likely to represent a technical artifact of the sequencing pipeline. The earlier analysis of 587 of the donors excluded approximately 17 rarely observed V segments, including chromosome 9 orphons, because counts were too low. Some IMGT-functional V segments, including TRBV6-2 and TRBV6-3, could not be told apart with the 87-base-pair reads, so those segments were excluded. Most TCR sequences were observed very rarely across donors, whereas some public TCRs were present in many individuals. Three of the identified cytomegalovirus-associated TCR beta chains were confirmed in vitro to be specific for cytomegalovirus antigens. V-gene and J-gene trimming of TCR beta chains was associated with a missense DCLRE1C variant in a later genetic analysis, and the association was replicated in an independent cohort. Correlated functional status among segregating V segments might be attributable to linkage disequilibrium, but an unknown experimental factor could not be ruled out. Because some donors lacked HLA typing at each locus, the association tests relied only on the typed subset. A total of 150 to 200 TCR beta chains were listed by the study as associated with cytomegalovirus. A later analysis found that TCR association rates varied across HLA loci, with DRB1 alleles showing the most associated TCRs and HLA-C alleles the fewest. The classifier was reported to diagnose cytomegalovirus status with high specificity and sensitivity in both the original and validation cohorts. This cohort had only TCR beta chains sequenced, and the lack of alpha or paired-chain data limited which features could be detected. A later analysis found that most CMV-associated TCR beta chains appeared HLA-restricted, with HLA associations seemingly driven largely by CMV exposure. A further reported finding was that TCR beta sequences accurately predicted the HLA-A and HLA-B alleles for most subjects in the first cohort. At a false discovery rate of 0.05, a later analysis linked roughly 17,000 TCR beta sequences to specific HLA alleles. An earlier analysis of 587 of the donors showed that most TCR beta V segments appeared in productive rearrangements either about 87% or about 30% of the time, which broadly matched IMGT annotations. When HLA alleles, especially DR and DQ, strongly co-occurred, TCR associations were difficult to assign to individual alleles. In a later analysis, HLA-associated TCR beta chains showed more clonal expansion and lower generation probabilities than non-associated chains that were equally common. CMV serostatus was the only immune exposure information available for the cohort. The authors suggested that the approach could potentially be generalized to other disease states and immunological phenotypes. Several of the top co-occurrence clusters appeared to be linked to parvovirus B19, influenza, CMV and Epstein-Barr virus, according to a later analysis. Presence/absence analyses assumed roughly uniform sequencing depth across donors, an assumption that may not hold.

Libraries were prepared through the immunoSEQ multiplex PCR assay. For the multiplex PCR, a mixture combining 60 forward primers for TCR Vbeta segments and 13 reverse primers for TCR Jbeta segments was used. The CDR3 region of rearranged TCR beta genes was amplified from genomic DNA with a multiplex PCR assay. The amplified TCR beta libraries were sequenced on the Illumina HiSeq System as 87-base-pair reads. As for the original processing: Across the 500 to 850 repertoires, a later analysis counted 60 million to 90 million unique TCR beta chains, some 11 million of which were shared by at least two donors. Raw reads were error-corrected and collapsed into unique sequences with a nearest-neighbor algorithm that merged closely related sequences to remove PCR and sequencing errors. To assign V, D and J gene segments, CDR3 sequences were aligned to IMGT reference sequences. For a sequence to be retained, at least a six-nucleotide match to both a V gene segment and a J gene segment was required. A rearrangement was called productive if the CDR3 had no stop codons and remained in frame with V and J, and every other rearrangement was called non-productive. CDR3 was defined by IMGT convention, running from the second conserved V-encoded cysteine to the conserved J-encoded phenylalanine. In an earlier analysis of approximately 590 of the donors, sequences lacking an unambiguous match to a single V gene segment were excluded. An earlier analysis of 587 of the donors classified V segments as functional when productive rearrangements were above 56.7% and as segregating when the standard deviation between donors was above 5%. A statistical classification framework was built to diagnose cytomegalovirus status from the catalog of TCR beta chain sequences. V and J gene assignment, in a later analysis, came from comparing TCR nucleotide sequences with IMGT/GENE-DB human TR gene sequences. Using the TCRdist pipeline, a later analysis assigned CDR3 sequences along with most-parsimonious VDJ recombination scenarios. In a later analysis, each TCR beta chain was defined by its CDR3 amino acid sequence together with its V-gene family, and reads lacking a unique V-gene family were excluded. A later analysis removed several hundred highly shared, low-generation-probability nucleotide sequences to deal with suspected cross-contamination and a sequencing artifact. In a later analysis, a clonal expansion index for each public chain was calculated from normalized within-repertoire ranks of inferred template counts. A later analysis computed generation probabilities with a VDJ recombination model fitted to out-of-frame rearrangements, and checked the results against IGoR. Hypergeometric tests were used in a later analysis to score TCR-TCR, TCR-HLA and TCR-CMV co-occurrence, with a repertoire-size bias correction applied to the TCR pairs. False discovery rates were estimated in a later analysis by permuting HLA or CMV assignments 20 times. A later analysis grouped co-occurring TCRs with DBSCAN, adding TCRdist sequence similarity when clustering within HLA-allele-positive subsets. Repertoires with fewer than 30,000 or more than 120,000 public chains were left out of co-occurrence clustering, as were five repertoires with anomalous nucleotide sharing. TCRdb took this table from immuneACCESS and kept in-frame rearrangements with V and J called. Such tables lack part of the clones; where checked against another copy, unresolved V genes explain under half of the gap, and the rest is unexplained. V, J and clone size are taken as reported in that table, and D and trimming were inferred from the DNA itself. A total of around 140,000 clones appear in this sample, around 82% of them only once. About 3.2% of the sample comes from the top ten.

Sequenced sample: PBMCs. The TCR sequence derives from a female donor in good health and CMV-seronegative. This sequence uses TRBV7-9 and TRBJ1-1; the D segment cannot be called with confidence. Here the CDR3 is given as CASSLKPAVLEAFF. The sequence in DNA is TGTGCCAGCAGCTTAAAACCAGCGGTCCTTGAAGCTTTCTTT.